Below, 10 T cell receptor beta chains from the same sample are listed, as sequenced in a study of preoperative IRX-2 immunotherapy in early breast cancer (dated by TCRdb to about 2019). Library generation was performed with the immunoSEQ multiplex PCR assay. TCRdb holds this immuneACCESS table with in-frame rearrangements only. Some clones are missing; in checked studies, unresolved V genes explain under half, and the rest has no known cause. The table for this sample lists approximately 26,000 clones; around 80% of them were counted only once. About 6.8% of the sample belongs to the ten largest clones. Per the publication, the treatment or condition label means: preoperative locoregional IRX-2 cytokine immunotherapy. The specimen was lymph node tissue, collected after IRX-2 immunotherapy. These receptors were obtained from a human donor with breast cancer.

The J gene is TRBJ2-7, the V gene TRBV5-1; no clear D. V lost 0 bases and J 5 bases, leaving 18 bases between the germline ends. CDR3 length: 16 amino acids. Germline CDR1 is SGHRS and CDR2 is YFSETQ. Written as DNA, the CDR3 is TGCGCCAGCAGCTTGGCCGTTTCGGCAGACGACCACGAGCAGTACTTC. This codes for CASSLAVSADDHEQYF.

The CDR3 sequence: CASTRTEYGYTF. Written as DNA, the CDR3 is TGTGCCAGCACCCGAACGGAGTATGGCTACACCTTC. The chain carries TRBV28 and TRBJ1-2; D not certain. The CDR3 is 12 amino acids. Germline V gives CDR1 MDHEN, CDR2 SYDVKM. Trimming took off 7 bases at V and 5 bases at J, with 11 bases between the two ends.

This clone is categorized as medium-sized. This sample includes further DNA sequences coding for the same CDR3. J is TRBJ2-1 and V is TRBV14; D possibly uses TRBD1 or TRBD2 (5 bases each). CDR1 SGHDN and CDR2 FVKESK come from the germline V gene. The CDR3 runs 13 residues. Trimming took 4 bases from V and 5 from J, leaving 9 bases between them. The CDR3 here is CASSPGSHNEQFF. CDR3 DNA: TGTGCCAGCAGCCCAGGGAGCCACAATGAGCAGTTCTTC.

J is TRBJ2-5 and V is TRBV19; TRBD2 matches at 9 bases. The V and J ends lost 4 bases and 2 bases, in that order; junction bases with no gene match: 5. Germline CDR1 LNHDA, CDR2 SQIVND (reference sequence). The CDR3 extends over 15 amino acids. CDR3 nucleotide sequence: TGTGCCAGTAGTACGAATCTAGCGGGGCAAGAGACCCAGTACTTC. This sequence encodes CASSTNLAGQETQYF.

J is TRBJ2-2 and V is TRBV6-8, with D hard to call. The CDR3 totals 14 residues. Per the germline V gene, CDR1 is MNHGY and CDR2 is SAAAGT. The ends were cut back, 5 bases at V and 5 bases at J, with 12 bases in the middle. This CDR3 reads CASSVVEWTGELFF. In nucleotides, the CDR3 is TGTGCCAGCAGTGTTGTTGAGTGGACCGGGGAGCTGTTTTTT.

The genes are TRBV19 and TRBJ2-7; 9 bases line up with TRBD1. V dropped 6 bases and J dropped 6; count of bases not matched to a gene: 12. The CDR3 covers 15 residues. Germline CDR1 and CDR2: LNHDA and SQIVND (reference sequence). As DNA, the CDR3 is TGTGCCAGTAGCTTTGGGACAGGGACGTCCGCCGAGCAGTACTTC. This codes for CASSFGTGTSAEQYF.

The chain couples TRBV7-6 to TRBJ1-5; the match to TRBD1 covers 9 bases. Trimming at V came to 5 bases and at J to 2 bases, leaving 4 bases not matched to a gene. This CDR3 spans 15 amino acids. CDR1 and CDR2 (germline): SGHVS, FNYEAQ. The CDR3, as DNA: TGTGCCAGCAGCACCCGGACAGGGGGCAATCAGCCCCAGCATTTT. This sequence encodes CASSTRTGGNQPQHF.

This chain joins TRBV11-3 and TRBJ2-4; D may be TRBD2 (5 bases). V dropped 4 bases and J dropped 0 bases, with 16 bases sitting between them. CDR3 size: 17 residues. CDR1 SGHNT and CDR2 YENEEA come from the germline V gene. This chain's CDR3 is CASSSRTIGLAKNIQYF. The CDR3 nucleotides read TGTGCCAGCAGCTCCCGGACCATCGGACTAGCCAAAAACATTCAGTACTTC.

Here the CDR3 reads CASSYYRDEAFF. DNA for the CDR3: TGTGCCAGCAGTTACTATAGAGATGAAGCTTTCTTT. This chain connects TRBV6-8 to TRBJ1-1; D not resolved. With 1 base removed from V and 7 bases from J, the gap between germline ends came to 7 bases. Germline V gene lookup returns CDR1 MNHGY and CDR2 SAAAGT. This CDR3 has 12 residues.

CDR3 sequence (DNA): TGTGCCAGCAGCTTTTATTTGGGGTCGCTTGTTACTGCCAAAAACATTCAGTACTTC. It is translated as CASSFYLGSLVTAKNIQYF. V gene TRBV7-1 combines with J gene TRBJ2-4; D gene unclear. TRBV7-1 is identified as an open reading frame with a role that is uncertain. Trimming removed 4 bases from V and 1 base from J, with 23 bases in between. This CDR3 is 19 amino acids long.